A single sample is the source of the 11 T cell receptor beta chains below, sequenced in a study of identical twins. Via MiXCR, TCRdb re-called the 5' RACE reads, giving one row per CDR3 protein. The table records roughly 750,000 distinct CDR3 sequences, 21% of them present only once. This sample also appeared in a second study, on T cells expressing NK-cell markers.

Specimen: PBMCs. The receptors were gathered from a woman under 30 in good health.

The chain employs TRBV20-1 and TRBJ1-1; no clear D. This CDR3 is built from 13 residues. CDR1 and CDR2 from the germline V gene are DFQATT and SNEGSKA (reference sequence). V dropped 7 bases and J dropped 6 bases, with 18 bases sitting between them. The CDR3 region is CSVFGLDGAEAFF. CDR3 DNA sequence: TGCAGTGTTTTCGGCCTCGACGGAGCTGAAGCTTTCTTT.

V and J are TRBV7-9 and TRBJ1-1; tentative D call: TRBD1 (6 bases). V was clipped by 7 bases and J by 0 bases, with 9 bases between them. The CDR3 has 13 amino acids. Germline CDR1 SEHNR, CDR2 FQNEAQ (reference sequence). The CDR3 spells CASTGTLNTEAFF. The CDR3 nucleotides read TGTGCCAGCACCGGGACATTGAACACTGAAGCTTTCTTT.

This sequence joins TRBV10-3 and TRBJ2-5; D is perhaps TRBD1 (7 bases). Trimming left V 7 bases short and J 1 base short, with 13 bases between. Germline V gene sequence: CDR1 ENHRY, CDR2 SYGVKD. This CDR3 is built from 14 residues. CDR3 nucleotides: TGTGCCATCAAAGGAGGGGGCGGCCAAGAGACCCAGTACTTC. Translation: CAIKGGGGQETQYF.

In this sample, this clonotype turned up a few times. The CDR3 sequence: CSAGTDSPYEQYF. The CDR3 DNA sequence: TGCAGTGCGGGGACGGACAGTCCCTACGAGCAGTACTTC. V is TRBV20-1 and J is TRBJ2-7; possible D gene TRBD1, 6 bases. V dropped 6 bases and J dropped 2 bases, with 14 bases sitting between them. The CDR3 loop spans 13 amino acids. Germline CDR1 reads DFQATT; CDR2 reads SNEGSKA (reference sequence).

In this sample, this clonotype turned up a few times. The DNA is left out, because the CDR3 cannot be placed on it with certainty; the CDR3 is given as TCRdb lists it. The chain has TRBV12-3 or TRBV12-4 and TRBJ2-7; the table gives TRBD1 as D, unverified against the DNA. The CDR3 is 14 amino acids in total, end residues counted. CDR3 sequence reads: CASSFGPGTWEQYF.

This chain links TRBV5-1 with TRBJ2-7, with D perhaps matching TRBD1 (6 bases). In germline, CDR1 is SGHRS, CDR2 YFSETQ. V was pared by 3 bases and J by 9 bases, with 19 bases between. The CDR3 has 14 residues. CDR3 nucleotides: TGCGCCAGCAGCTCGACAGGTCCCGGGGACGCGCAGTACTTC. It is translated as CASSSTGPGDAQYF.

The rearrangement links TRBV7-9 to TRBJ2-3; 8 nucleotides align to TRBD2. The CDR3 contains 16 residues. J gave up 4 bases and V 4 bases, and 10 bases lay outside the gene matches. CDR1 and CDR2 (germline): SEHNR, FQNEAQ (reference sequence). CDR3 bases: TGTGCCAGCAGCTCGTGGACTAGCTTGGACGCAGATACGCAGTATTTT. Translating gives CASSSWTSLDADTQYF.

There are a few counts of this clonotype. The chain combines TRBV5-1 with TRBJ2-7, with D maybe TRBD2 (5 bases). The CDR3 runs to 15 residues. Germline-derived CDR1 and CDR2 are SGHRS and YFSETQ. V lost 0 bases and J lost 0, with 10 bases in between. The CDR3 protein is CASSLEPGSSYEQYF. CDR3 nucleotides: TGCGCCAGCAGCTTGGAACCGGGATCCTCCTACGAGCAGTACTTC.

The V and J genes are TRBV7-6 and TRBJ2-2, with a weak D call TRBD2 (7 bases). The CDR3 runs to 14 residues. Germline V gene lookup returns CDR1 SGHVS and CDR2 FNYEAQ. V was shortened by 1 base and J by 6 bases, with 9 bases between the two germline ends. This CDR3 reads CASSLGGGAGELFF. In nucleotides, the CDR3 is TGTGCCAGCAGCTTAGGAGGGGGGGCCGGGGAGCTGTTTTTT.

This clonotype was observed many times. The chain carries TRBV5-1 and TRBJ2-3, with 9 bases matching TRBD1. There are 14 residues in the CDR3. J gave up 8 bases and V 4 bases, and 8 bases lay outside the gene matches. Germline assignment: CDR1 SGHRS and CDR2 YFSETQ. For the CDR3, the DNA is TGCGCCAGCAGCCCAGGGGACAGGGCATTTACGCAGTATTTT. It is translated as CASSPGDRAFTQYF.

This clonotype was detected many times. V is TRBV12-3 or TRBV12-4 and J is TRBJ1-2, with D possibly matching TRBD1 (5 bases). V was shortened by 5 bases and J by 2 bases, with 12 bases between the two germline ends. The CDR3 length is 14 residues. CDR3 protein: CASSPSQGNYGYTF. In nucleotides, the CDR3 is TGTGCCAGCAGTCCATCTCAGGGCAACTATGGCTACACCTTC.